This is a list of T cell receptor beta chains from one sample in a study of cytomegalovirus exposure and HLA in healthy donors. Clones were sequenced by immunoSEQ multiplex PCR, and TCRdb holds only the in-frame ones, with some missing. The profile shows approximately 170,000 clones, roughly four fifths of them singletons. Sequencing was done on a sample of PBMCs. Source of these receptors: a man aged 50-60 years in good health and CMV-seropositive. Each CDR3 is given with its conserved first and last residue. The order of the fields is V gene, D gene, CDR3 length, CDR3 protein. A D gene is named only where the DNA matches it firmly.

V gene: TRBV11-3
D gene: .
CDR3 length: 13
CDR3 protein: CASSLFFGYEQYF

V gene: TRBV7-8
D gene: .
CDR3 length: 15
CDR3 protein: CASSLFILLSYEQYF

V gene: TRBV4-1
D gene: .
CDR3 length: 16
CDR3 protein: CASSHASTGRNQPQHF

V gene: TRBV28
D gene: TRBD1
CDR3 length: 14
CDR3 protein: CASITGGSYNEQFF

V gene: TRBV27
D gene: TRBD2
CDR3 length: 16
CDR3 protein: CASKKVIGRESYEQYF

V gene: TRBV5-1
D gene: TRBD2
CDR3 length: 15
CDR3 protein: CASSKEREASYEQYF

V gene: TRBV7-6
D gene: TRBD2
CDR3 length: 12
CDR3 protein: CASSPRGEPQYF

V gene: TRBV5-6
D gene: .
CDR3 length: 13
CDR3 protein: CASSTSSGEGYTF

V gene: TRBV28
D gene: .
CDR3 length: 16
CDR3 protein: CASSPIQFSGANVLTF

V gene: TRBV10-1
D gene: TRBD2
CDR3 length: 15
CDR3 protein: CASSELAGGSYEQYF

V gene: TRBV4-2
D gene: .
CDR3 length: 17
CDR3 protein: CASSQDQGGGVTGELFF

V gene: TRBV6-5
D gene: TRBD1
CDR3 length: 12
CDR3 protein: CASRTGDCGYTF

V gene: TRBV2
D gene: TRBD2
CDR3 length: 16
CDR3 protein: CASKREASGFPDTQYF

V gene: TRBV11-3
D gene: TRBD1
CDR3 length: 18
CDR3 protein: CASSFRWEPGQGYNEQFF

V gene: TRBV11-1
D gene: TRBD1
CDR3 length: 13
CDR3 protein: CASSATGGYEQYF

V gene: TRBV7-2
D gene: TRBD2
CDR3 length: 16
CDR3 protein: CASSPLLAGGSGELFF

V gene: TRBV19
D gene: .
CDR3 length: 13
CDR3 protein: CASSIQDTGELFF

V gene: TRBV7-6
D gene: TRBD1
CDR3 length: 14
CDR3 protein: CASSFYRGHNEQFF

V gene: TRBV5-1
D gene: TRBD2
CDR3 length: 20
CDR3 protein: CASSLVRGESGGPNTGELFF

V gene: TRBV27
D gene: TRBD2
CDR3 length: 14
CDR3 protein: CASSFWREQDTQYF

V gene: TRBV7-6
D gene: .
CDR3 length: 17
CDR3 protein: CASSLAFAFSSYNEQFF

V gene: TRBV5-4
D gene: .
CDR3 length: 15
CDR3 protein: CASSLVDRSQETQYF

V gene: TRBV7-8
D gene: TRBD2
CDR3 length: 15
CDR3 protein: CASSLRVAGGKEQFF

V gene: TRBV19
D gene: .
CDR3 length: 15
CDR3 protein: CASSSLEGLNTEAFF

V gene: TRBV6-6
D gene: .
CDR3 length: 15
CDR3 protein: CASSYSPTAQETQYF

V gene: TRBV5-4
D gene: .
CDR3 length: 15
CDR3 protein: CASSLGAKFDNEQFF

V gene: TRBV4-1
D gene: .
CDR3 length: 14
CDR3 protein: CASSQRDRRNEQFF

V gene: TRBV30
D gene: .
CDR3 length: 18
CDR3 protein: CAWSDMTRPISGANVLTF